Below are 5 T cell receptor beta chains sequenced from a single sample in a study of blood T cell dynamics during melanoma immunotherapy. Time point described: pre-treatment baseline. Profiling relied on immunoSEQ multiplex PCR, and the TCRdb table lists in-frame clones only, not all of them. The repertoire has 15,000 to 20,000 clones, 75% to 85% of them found once; the top ten carry approximately 7.3%. Sample: blood, taken from a patient treated with checkpoint blockade. Every receptor here comes from a human donor with melanoma.

This chain links TRBV10-3 with TRBJ2-1, with 9 bases that match TRBD1. This CDR3 comprises 16 residues. In germline, CDR1 is ENHRY, CDR2 SYGVKD. The junction had 6 bases not matched to a gene; V was cut back by 6 bases and J by 0 bases. The CDR3: CAIRADRGSSYNEQFF. For the CDR3, the DNA is TGTGCCATCAGAGCCGACAGGGGGAGCTCCTACAATGAGCAGTTCTTC.

This clone was seen more than once but under ten times. The rearrangement uses TRBV19 and TRBJ2-2; 7 bases fit TRBD2. The CDR3 is made up of 15 amino acids. Germline CDR1 and CDR2: LNHDA and SQIVND (reference sequence). The junction had 7 bases not matched to a gene; V was cut back by 8 bases and J by 1 base. The CDR3 DNA is TGTGCCAGTCGTGGAGGGACTATGAACACCGGGGAGCTGTTTTTT. It is translated as CASRGGTMNTGELFF. Supplemented by reference TRBV19 and TRBJ2-2, the full variable domain reads DGGITQSPKYLFRKEGQNVTLSCEQNLNHDAMYWYRQDPGQGLRLIYYSQIVNDFQKGDIAEGYSVSREKKESFPLTVTSAQKNPTAFYLCASRGGTMNTGELFFGEGSRLTVL.

The chain uses TRBV5-1 and TRBJ2-5, with D tentatively TRBD1 (5 bases). CDR3 length equals 16 residues. Looked up from germline, CDR1 is SGHRS and CDR2 is YFSETQ. The V end lost 0 bases, the J end lost 4 bases, and 16 bases lay between the germline ends. CDR3 sequence (DNA): TGCGCCAGCAGCTTGGGACTTCAGGGTAGAGGAGAGACCCAGTACTTC. Protein sequence: CASSLGLQGRGETQYF.

This clone was detected a few times. The chain couples TRBV4-3 to TRBJ2-7; no firm D call. V lost 0 bases to trimming and J lost 2 bases, with 11 bases between them. This CDR3 is 15 amino acids long. Germline CDR1 and CDR2: LGHNA and YSLEER. This CDR3 is CASSQDYVKTYEQYF. The CDR3 DNA sequence: TGCGCCAGCAGCCAAGATTATGTTAAAACCTACGAGCAGTACTTC.

This sequence joins TRBV2 and TRBJ2-2; D may be TRBD2 (5 bases). Germline assignment: CDR1 SNHLY and CDR2 FYNNEI. The CDR3 has 14 residues. V was cut by 2 bases and J by 7 bases, with 11 bases left in between. The CDR3 loop is CASSESLAHGELFF. The CDR3 nucleotides read TGTGCCAGCAGTGAATCTCTAGCACACGGGGAGCTGTTTTTT.